This T cell receptor (beta chain) was identified in a study of blood T cell repertoires in COVID-19. V shed 5 bases and J 5 bases; nucleotides not matched to a gene: 11. CDR1 and CDR2 (germline): MNHEY, SMNVEV (reference sequence). CDR3 size: 15 residues. Authors' processing steps: Quantification of nucleated cells was approximated via reference gene primer amplification. Repertoires were generated with immunoSEQ multiplex PCR, while TCRdb's copy carries only in-frame clones and drops some. V and J calls and clone size are those listed in that table; D and trimming were worked out from the DNA. Of around 220,000 clones listed, 70% to 90% are singletons.

Sequenced material: peripheral blood. The TCR originated in a woman between 45 and 65 years old with acute or convalescent COVID-19. The chain combines TRBV27 with TRBJ2-7; 8 bases match TRBD2. The CDR3 spells CASSTGTRSWDEQYF. CDR3 in DNA: TGTGCCAGCAGTACCGGGACTAGAAGTTGGGACGAGCAGTACTTC.